This entry lists 11 T cell receptor beta chains sequenced from one sample in a study of blood T cell repertoires in COVID-19. Produced via immunoSEQ multiplex PCR; TCRdb's table is partial and in-frame only. Of some 490,000 clones detected, approximately 86% appear once; the ten largest clones hold around 8%. Sequences were obtained from PBMCs or T cells enriched from blood (not recorded which). The source is a woman aged 60-75 years who had recovered from COVID-19.

This rearrangement joins TRBV4-1 to TRBJ1-2; D uncertain. Deletions cut 4 bases from V and 5 bases from J, with 8 bases between. This CDR3 region has 12 residues. Germline CDR1 reads MGHRA; CDR2 reads YSYEKL. The CDR3 DNA reads TGCGCCAGCAGCCCCGGGGAGTATGGCTACACCTTC. This encodes CASSPGEYGYTF.

Only a few counts were recorded for this clone. This chain uses TRBV2 with TRBJ1-5, with D unclear. Germline V gene lookup returns CDR1 SNHLY and CDR2 FYNNEI. This CDR3 is built from 14 residues. Trimming left V 8 bases short and J 2 bases short, with 13 bases between. CDR3: CASREAEGNQPQHF. The CDR3 region has the DNA TGTGCCAGCCGGGAGGCCGAGGGCAATCAGCCCCAGCATTTT.

The V gene is TRBV5-8, the J gene TRBJ1-5; D unclear. Between the trimmed V and J ends, which lost 4 bases and 1 base, there was a span of 9 bases. The germline V gene has CDR1 SGHTS and CDR2 YDEGEE. CDR3 length equals 14 residues. The CDR3 reads CASSRGQSNQPQHF. The CDR3 DNA sequence: TGTGCCAGCAGCCGAGGGCAGAGCAATCAGCCCCAGCATTTT.

The rearrangement joins TRBV10-3 to TRBJ1-2, with D perhaps TRBD1 (6 bases). Trimming pared 9 bases from V and 2 bases from J, leaving 16 bases between. This CDR3 contains 14 residues. Germline V gene lookup returns CDR1 ENHRY and CDR2 SYGVKD. CDR3 in amino acids: CAIFRQQGNYGYTF. The CDR3, as DNA: TGTGCCATTTTTCGCCAACAGGGAAACTATGGCTACACCTTC.

This rearrangement joins TRBV29-1 to TRBJ1-2; weak D call: TRBD1 (6 bases). Per germline, CDR1 SQVTM and CDR2 ANQGSEA. The CDR3 covers 14 residues. Trimming took off 7 bases at V and 4 bases at J, with 19 bases between the two ends. CDR3 nucleotides: TGCAGCGCCGTGGACAGCCTCACCTTCTATGGCTACACCTTC. Translation: CSAVDSLTFYGYTF.

The chain combines TRBV7-2 with TRBJ1-6; D gene ambiguous. The CDR3 covers 17 residues. V was trimmed by 2 bases and J by 0 bases, leaving 11 bases between them. CDR1 SGHTA and CDR2 FQGNSA come from the germline V gene. The CDR3 DNA sequence: TGTGCCAGCAGCTTACAAGCGCTGAGCTCCTATAATTCACCCCTCCACTTT. Translating it yields CASSLQALSSYNSPLHF. The full variable domain, in which reference TRBV7-2 and TRBJ1-6 provide the parts outside the CDR3, is GAGVSQSPSNKVTEKGKDVELRCDPISGHTALYWYRQSLGQGLEFLIYFQGNSAPDKSGLPSDRFSAERTGGSVSTLTIQRTQQEDSAVYLCASSLQALSSYNSPLHFGNGTRLTVT.

The chain recombines TRBV25-1 with TRBJ1-1; perhaps TRBD1 as D (5 bases). The germline V gene has CDR1 MGHDK and CDR2 SYGVNS. Trimming removed 4 bases at V and 4 bases at J, with 13 bases between. CDR3 length: 14 amino acids. CDR3 bases: TGTGCCAGCAGTGGGGCCGGGACTTTCACTGAAGCTTTCTTT. This sequence encodes CASSGAGTFTEAFF.

J is TRBJ1-5 and V is TRBV2; weak D call: TRBD1 (6 bases). Germline CDR1 and CDR2: SNHLY and FYNNEI. The CDR3 contains 17 residues. V shed 2 bases and J shed 1 base, with 15 bases lying between them. CDR3 in DNA: TGTGCCAGCAGTGAAAGGTCCAGGGGCGAGAGCAATCAGCCCCAGCATTTT. Protein: CASSERSRGESNQPQHF.

The J gene is TRBJ2-3, the V gene TRBV5-1, with D tentatively TRBD2 (6 bases). CDR3 length equals 12 residues. Trimming stripped 4 bases from V and 6 bases from J, with 9 bases between. CDR1 and CDR2 from the germline V gene are SGHRS and YFSETQ. CDR3 coding DNA: TGCGCCAGCAGCCCCCGGGGGGATACGCAGTATTTT. This encodes CASSPRGDTQYF. The complete variable domain, with remaining parts taken from reference TRBV5-1 and TRBJ2-3, reads KAGVTQTPRYLIKTRGQQVTLSCSPISGHRSVSWYQQTPGQGLQFLFEYFSETQRNKGNFPGRFSGRQFSNSRSEMNVSTLELGDSALYLCASSPRGDTQYFGPGTRLTVL.

The table lists this clone with a few counts. The gene calls are TRBV29-1 and TRBJ2-4; 9 nucleotides match TRBD1. Trimming cost V 6 bases and J 4 bases; bases outside gene matches: 22. Germline CDR1 is SQVTM and CDR2 is ANQGSEA. The CDR3 consists of 19 residues. The CDR3 protein is CSVIPGSGRGGQGKNIQYF. CDR3 bases: TGCAGCGTAATTCCCGGGTCAGGAAGGGGGGGACAGGGAAAAAACATTCAGTACTTC.

V is TRBV2 and J is TRBJ2-1; 7 bases line up with TRBD1. In germline, CDR1 is SNHLY, CDR2 FYNNEI. Unmatched junction bases numbered 4, after V lost 5 bases and J lost 0 bases. The CDR3 is 15 residues long. In DNA form, the CDR3 reads TGTGCCAGCAGTATTTGGGACAGCTCCTACAATGAGCAGTTCTTC. It codes for CASSIWDSSYNEQFF. Full variable domain (outside the CDR3, taken from reference TRBV2 and TRBJ2-1): EPEVTQTPSHQVTQMGQEVILRCVPISNHLYFYWYRQILGQKVEFLVSFYNNEISEKSEIFDDQFSVERPDGSNFTLKIRSTKLEDSAMYFCASSIWDSSYNEQFFGPGTRLTVL.